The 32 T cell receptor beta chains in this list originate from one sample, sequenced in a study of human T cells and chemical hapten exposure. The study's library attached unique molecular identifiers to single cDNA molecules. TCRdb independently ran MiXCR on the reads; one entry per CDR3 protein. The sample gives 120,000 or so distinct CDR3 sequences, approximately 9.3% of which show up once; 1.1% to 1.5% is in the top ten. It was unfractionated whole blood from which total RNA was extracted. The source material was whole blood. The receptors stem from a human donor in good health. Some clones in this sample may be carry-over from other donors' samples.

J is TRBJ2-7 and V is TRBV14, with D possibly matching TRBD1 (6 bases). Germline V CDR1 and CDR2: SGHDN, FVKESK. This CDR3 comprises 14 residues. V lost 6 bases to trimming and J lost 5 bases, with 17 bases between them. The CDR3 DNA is TGTGCCAGCAGTCGGAACAGGGAAGGGAACGAGCAGTACTTC. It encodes CASSRNREGNEQYF.

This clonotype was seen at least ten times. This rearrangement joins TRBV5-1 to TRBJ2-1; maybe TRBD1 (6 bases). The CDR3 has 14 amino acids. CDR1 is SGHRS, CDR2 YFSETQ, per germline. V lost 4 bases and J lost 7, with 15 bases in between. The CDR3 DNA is TGCGCCAGCAGCCCGGGTACACAGGGAAATGAGCAGTTCTTC. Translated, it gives CASSPGTQGNEQFF.

This CDR3 reads CSATSGQGNDEQFF. DNA of the CDR3: TGCAGTGCTACCAGCGGTCAGGGCAACGATGAGCAGTTCTTC. The chain recombines TRBV20-1 with TRBJ2-1; D is possibly TRBD1 or TRBD2 (5 bases each). The CDR3 has 14 amino acids. V was trimmed by 4 bases and J by 8 bases, leaving 18 bases between them. The germline CDR1 and CDR2 sequences are DFQATT and SNEGSKA (reference sequence).

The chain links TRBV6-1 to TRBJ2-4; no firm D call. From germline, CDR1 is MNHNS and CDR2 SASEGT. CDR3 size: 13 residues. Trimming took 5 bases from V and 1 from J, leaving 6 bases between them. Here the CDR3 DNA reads TGTGCCAGCAGTACAGAGGCCAAAAACATTCAGTACTTC. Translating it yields CASSTEAKNIQYF.

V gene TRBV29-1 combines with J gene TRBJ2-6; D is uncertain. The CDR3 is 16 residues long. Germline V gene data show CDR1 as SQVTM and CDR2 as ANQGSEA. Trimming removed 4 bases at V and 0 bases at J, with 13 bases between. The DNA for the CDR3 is TGCAGCGTTGCGGTAGGGTCCCCCTCTGGGGCCAACGTCCTGACTTTC. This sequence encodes CSVAVGSPSGANVLTF.

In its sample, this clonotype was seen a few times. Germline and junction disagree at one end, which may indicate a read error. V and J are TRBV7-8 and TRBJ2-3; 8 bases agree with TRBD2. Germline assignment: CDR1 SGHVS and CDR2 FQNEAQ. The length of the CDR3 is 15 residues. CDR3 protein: CASRLAGPISDTQYF. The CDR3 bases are TGTGCCAGCAGATTAGCGGGACCCATATCAGATACGCAGTATTTT.

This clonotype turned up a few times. CDR3 nucleotides: TGTGCCAGCAGCCAACTCGGCAGGGACGGTGAAGCTTTCTTT. Translation gives CASSQLGRDGEAFF. The chain employs TRBV7-9 and TRBJ1-1; D possibly corresponds to TRBD1 (5 bases). V was trimmed by 5 bases and J by 7 bases, leaving 17 bases between them. The CDR3 consists of 14 residues. Germline CDR1 is SEHNR and CDR2 is FQNEAQ (reference sequence).

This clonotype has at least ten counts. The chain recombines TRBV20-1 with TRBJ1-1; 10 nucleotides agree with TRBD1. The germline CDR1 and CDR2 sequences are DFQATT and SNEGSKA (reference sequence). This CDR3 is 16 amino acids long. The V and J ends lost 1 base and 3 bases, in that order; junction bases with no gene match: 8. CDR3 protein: CSARGDTDRGYTEAFF. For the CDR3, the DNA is TGCAGTGCTAGAGGGGACACGGACAGGGGGTACACTGAAGCTTTCTTT.

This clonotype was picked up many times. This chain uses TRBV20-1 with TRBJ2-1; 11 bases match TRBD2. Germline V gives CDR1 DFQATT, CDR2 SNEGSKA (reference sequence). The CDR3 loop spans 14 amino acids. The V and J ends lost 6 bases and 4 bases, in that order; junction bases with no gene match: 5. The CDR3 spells CSASGLAVYNEQFF. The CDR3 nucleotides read TGCAGTGCCTCGGGACTAGCGGTTTACAATGAGCAGTTCTTC.

The CDR3 reads CASRRGDSVGNQPQHF. CDR3 DNA: TGTGCCAGCAGGAGAGGGGACAGCGTGGGCAATCAGCCCCAGCATTTT. This chain connects TRBV6-1 to TRBJ1-5, with 7 positions matching TRBD1. The germline CDR1 and CDR2 sequences are MNHNS and SASEGT. V dropped 6 bases and J dropped 2; count of bases not matched to a gene: 10. This CDR3 is built from 16 residues.

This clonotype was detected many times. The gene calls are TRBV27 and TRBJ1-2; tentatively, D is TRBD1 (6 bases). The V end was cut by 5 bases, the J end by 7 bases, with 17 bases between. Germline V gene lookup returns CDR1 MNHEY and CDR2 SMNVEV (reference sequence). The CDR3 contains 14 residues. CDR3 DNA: TGTGCCAGCAGTCCCAACAACAGGGTTGGTGGCTACACCTTC. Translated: CASSPNNRVGGYTF.

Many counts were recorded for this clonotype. CDR3 loop: CASSLLTSTDTQYF. As DNA, the CDR3 is TGTGCCAGCAGCTTATTGACTAGCACAGATACGCAGTATTTT. The rearrangement joins TRBV7-2 to TRBJ2-3; no clear D gene. Per the germline V gene, CDR1 is SGHTA and CDR2 is FQGNSA. This CDR3 comprises 14 residues. V was trimmed by 2 bases and J by 0 bases, leaving 6 bases between them.

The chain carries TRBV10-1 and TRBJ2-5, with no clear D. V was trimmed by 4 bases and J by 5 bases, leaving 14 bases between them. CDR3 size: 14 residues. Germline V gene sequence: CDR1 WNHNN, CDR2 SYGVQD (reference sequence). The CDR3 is CASSADQNRETQYF. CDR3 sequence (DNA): TGCGCCAGCAGTGCCGACCAGAATCGGGAGACCCAGTACTTC.

CDR3: CATSRDRAAEQFF. DNA for the CDR3: TGTGCCACCAGCAGAGACAGGGCGGCTGAGCAGTTCTTC. The chain joins TRBV15 to TRBJ2-1, with a possible D match to TRBD1 (5 bases). With 0 bases removed from V and 9 bases from J, the gap between germline ends came to 9 bases. CDR3 length: 13 amino acids. Germline assignment: CDR1 LNHNV and CDR2 YYDKDF (reference sequence).

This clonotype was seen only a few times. CDR3: CASSLGLALLKETQYF. As DNA, the CDR3 is TGTGCCAGCAGCTTAGGGCTCGCTCTACTGAAAGAGACCCAGTACTTC. This sequence joins TRBV7-2 and TRBJ2-5, with no clear D. In germline, CDR1 is SGHTA, CDR2 FQGNSA. The CDR3 has 16 residues. V was clipped by 1 base and J by 3 bases, with 15 bases between them.

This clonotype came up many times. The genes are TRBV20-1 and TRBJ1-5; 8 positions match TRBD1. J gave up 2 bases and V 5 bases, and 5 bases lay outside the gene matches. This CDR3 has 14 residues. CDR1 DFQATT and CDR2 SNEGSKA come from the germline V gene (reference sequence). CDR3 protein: CSAGKDRGNQPQHF. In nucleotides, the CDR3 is TGCAGTGCTGGGAAGGACAGGGGCAATCAGCCCCAGCATTTT.

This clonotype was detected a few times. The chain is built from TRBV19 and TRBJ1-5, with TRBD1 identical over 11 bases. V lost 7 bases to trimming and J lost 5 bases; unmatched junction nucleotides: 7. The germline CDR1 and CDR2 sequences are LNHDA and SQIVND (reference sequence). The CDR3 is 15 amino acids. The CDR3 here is CASIPGQGVYQPQHF. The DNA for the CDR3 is TGTGCCAGTATTCCGGGACAGGGGGTCTATCAGCCCCAGCATTTT.

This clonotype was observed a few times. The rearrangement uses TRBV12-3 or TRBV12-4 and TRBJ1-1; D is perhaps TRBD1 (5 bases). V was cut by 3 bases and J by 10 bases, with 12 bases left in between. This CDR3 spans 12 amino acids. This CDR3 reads CASSLARVGAFF. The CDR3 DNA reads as TGTGCCAGCAGTTTGGCCAGGGTAGGAGCTTTCTTT.

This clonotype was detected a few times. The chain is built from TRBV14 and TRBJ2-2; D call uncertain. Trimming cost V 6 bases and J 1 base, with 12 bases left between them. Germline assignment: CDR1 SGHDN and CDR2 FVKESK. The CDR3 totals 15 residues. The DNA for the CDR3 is TGTGCCAGCAGAATGGGCAGAAAGAACACCGGGGAGCTGTTTTTT. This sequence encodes CASRMGRKNTGELFF.

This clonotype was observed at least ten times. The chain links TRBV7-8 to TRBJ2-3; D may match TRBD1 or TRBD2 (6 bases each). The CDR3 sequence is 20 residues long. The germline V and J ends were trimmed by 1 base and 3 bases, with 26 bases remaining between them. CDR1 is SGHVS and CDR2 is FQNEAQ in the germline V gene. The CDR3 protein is CASSLDEGDRKRGGTDTQYF. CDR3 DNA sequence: TGTGCCAGCAGCTTAGATGAGGGTGACAGGAAACGGGGAGGTACAGATACGCAGTATTTT.

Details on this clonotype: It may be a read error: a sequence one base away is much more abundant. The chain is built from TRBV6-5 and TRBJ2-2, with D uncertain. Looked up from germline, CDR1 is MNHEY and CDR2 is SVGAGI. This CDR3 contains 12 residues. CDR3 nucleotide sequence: TGTGCCAGCGGTTACTCGATGACAACGCTGTTTTTT. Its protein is CASGYSMTTLFF.

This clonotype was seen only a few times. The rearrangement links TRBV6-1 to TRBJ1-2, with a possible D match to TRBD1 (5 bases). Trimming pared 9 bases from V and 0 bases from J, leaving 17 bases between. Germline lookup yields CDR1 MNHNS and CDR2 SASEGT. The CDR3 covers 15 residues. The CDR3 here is CASLTREKANYGYTF. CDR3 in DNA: TGTGCCAGTTTGACCAGGGAAAAAGCTAACTATGGCTACACCTTC.

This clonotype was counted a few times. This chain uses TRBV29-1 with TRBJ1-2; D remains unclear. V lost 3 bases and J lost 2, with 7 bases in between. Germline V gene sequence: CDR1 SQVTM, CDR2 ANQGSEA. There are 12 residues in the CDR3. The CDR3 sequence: CSVEVGNYGYTF. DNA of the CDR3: TGCAGCGTTGAGGTGGGCAACTATGGCTACACCTTC.

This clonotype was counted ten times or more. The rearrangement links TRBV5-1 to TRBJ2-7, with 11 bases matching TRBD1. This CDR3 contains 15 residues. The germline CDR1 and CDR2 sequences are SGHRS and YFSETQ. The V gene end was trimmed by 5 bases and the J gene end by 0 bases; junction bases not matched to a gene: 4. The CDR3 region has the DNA TGCGCCAGCAGTCCCGGACAGGGGGCCTCCTACGAGCAGTACTTC. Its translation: CASSPGQGASYEQYF. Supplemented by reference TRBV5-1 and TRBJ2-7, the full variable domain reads KAGVTQTPRYLIKTRGQQVTLSCSPISGHRSVSWYQQTPGQGLQFLFEYFSETQRNKGNFPGRFSGRQFSNSRSEMNVSTLELGDSALYLCASSPGQGASYEQYFGPGTRLTVT.

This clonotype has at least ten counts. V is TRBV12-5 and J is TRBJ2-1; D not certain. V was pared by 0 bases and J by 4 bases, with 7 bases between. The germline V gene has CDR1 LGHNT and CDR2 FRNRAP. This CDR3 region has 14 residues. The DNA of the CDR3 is TGTGCTAGTGGTTTGGTTCGTCAGTACAATGAGCAGTTCTTC. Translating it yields CASGLVRQYNEQFF. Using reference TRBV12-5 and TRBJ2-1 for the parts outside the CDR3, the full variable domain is DARVTQTPRHKVTEMGQEVTMRCQPILGHNTVFWYRQTMMQGLELLAYFRNRAPLDDSGMPKDRFSAEMPDATLATLKIQPSEPRDSAVYFCASGLVRQYNEQFFGPGTRLTVL.

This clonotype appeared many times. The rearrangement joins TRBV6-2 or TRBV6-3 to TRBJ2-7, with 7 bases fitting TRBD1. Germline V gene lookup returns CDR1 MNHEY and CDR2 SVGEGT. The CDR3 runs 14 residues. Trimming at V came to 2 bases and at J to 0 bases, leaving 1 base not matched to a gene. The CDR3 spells CASSYRDSSYEQYF. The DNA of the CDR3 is TGTGCCAGCAGTTACCGGGACAGCTCCTACGAGCAGTACTTC.

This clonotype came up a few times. In DNA, the CDR3 is TGTGCCAGCCGAGGGACAGGGGACTTCAATGAGCAGTTCTTC. This gives the protein CASRGTGDFNEQFF. The chain combines TRBV6-5 with TRBJ2-1; TRBD1 aligns across 10 bases. Germline lookup yields CDR1 MNHEY and CDR2 SVGAGI. This CDR3 has 14 amino acids. V lost 8 bases to trimming and J lost 6 bases; unmatched junction nucleotides: 7.

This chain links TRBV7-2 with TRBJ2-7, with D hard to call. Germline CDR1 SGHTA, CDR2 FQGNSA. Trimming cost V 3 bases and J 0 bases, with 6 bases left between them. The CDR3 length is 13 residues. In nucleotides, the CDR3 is TGTGCCAGCAGCTTTACATCCTCCTACGAGCAGTACTTC. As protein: CASSFTSSYEQYF.

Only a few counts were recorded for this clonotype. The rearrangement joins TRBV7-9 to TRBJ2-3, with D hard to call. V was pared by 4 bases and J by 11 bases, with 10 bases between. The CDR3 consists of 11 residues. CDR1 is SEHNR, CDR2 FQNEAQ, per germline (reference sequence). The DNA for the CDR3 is TGTGCCAGCAGCTCCTACGGCATGCAGTATTTT. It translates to CASSSYGMQYF.

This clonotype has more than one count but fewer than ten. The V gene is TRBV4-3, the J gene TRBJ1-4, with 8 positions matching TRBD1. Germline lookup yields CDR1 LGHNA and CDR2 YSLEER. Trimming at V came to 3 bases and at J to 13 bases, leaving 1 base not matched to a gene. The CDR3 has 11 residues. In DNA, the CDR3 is TGCGCCAGCAGCCACGGACAGGGACTGTTTTTT. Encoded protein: CASSHGQGLFF.

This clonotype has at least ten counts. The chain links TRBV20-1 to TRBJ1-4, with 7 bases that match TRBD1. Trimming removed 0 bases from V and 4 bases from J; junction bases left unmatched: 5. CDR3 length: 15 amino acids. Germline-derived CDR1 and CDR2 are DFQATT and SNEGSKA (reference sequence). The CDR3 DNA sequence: TGCAGTGCTAGAGATATGGGACAGCTTAATGAAAAACTGTTTTTT. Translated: CSARDMGQLNEKLFF.

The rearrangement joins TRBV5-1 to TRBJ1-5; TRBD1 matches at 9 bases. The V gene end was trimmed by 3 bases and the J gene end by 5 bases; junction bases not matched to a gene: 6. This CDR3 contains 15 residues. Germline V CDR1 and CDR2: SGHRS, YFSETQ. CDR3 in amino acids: CASSSGQGTYQPQHF. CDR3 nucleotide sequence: TGCGCCAGCAGCTCCGGACAGGGGACCTATCAGCCCCAGCATTTT.